The 14 T cell receptor beta chains presented below share a single source sample, sequenced in a study of T cell responses to AZD1222 COVID-19 vaccine. Clones were read by immunoSEQ multiplex PCR, and TCRdb kept only the in-frame ones, dropping some. The sample has approximately 130,000 clones, about 88% seen once; the top ten hold over 9%. Material: peripheral blood, obtained 28 days after the second AZD1222 dose. Every receptor here comes from an adult who received the AZD1222 COVID-19 vaccine.

This clone has just a few counts. This chain links TRBV7-2 with TRBJ1-1; D is possibly TRBD1 (6 bases). V lost 5 bases, J lost 2 bases, and 15 bases lay in between. Per germline, CDR1 SGHTA and CDR2 FQGNSA. The CDR3 loop spans 15 amino acids. The CDR3 region has the DNA TGTGCCAGCAGCCCAAGAGGGGGGGGTAACACTGAAGCTTTCTTT. It yields the protein CASSPRGGGNTEAFF.

The gene calls are TRBV7-9 and TRBJ2-5; no clear D gene. The CDR3 is 13 amino acids. Germline values: CDR1 SEHNR, CDR2 FQNEAQ (reference sequence). With 3 bases removed from V and 1 base from J, the gap between germline ends came to 6 bases. The CDR3 DNA reads TGTGCCAGCAGCTTTAGGATCCAAGAGACCCAGTACTTC. Its protein product is CASSFRIQETQYF.

The gene calls are TRBV7-2 and TRBJ1-5, with D possibly TRBD1 on 5 matching bases. The CDR3 is made up of 15 amino acids. V was trimmed by 5 bases and J by 0 bases, leaving 11 bases between them. Germline V gives CDR1 SGHTA, CDR2 FQGNSA. The CDR3, as DNA: TGTGCCAGCAGCCCGGGGCATTTTAGCAATCAGCCCCAGCATTTT. This translates into CASSPGHFSNQPQHF.

The chain couples TRBV30 to TRBJ1-5; unclear D gene. Germline lookup yields CDR1 GTSNPN and CDR2 SVGIG (reference sequence). The CDR3 is 17 amino acids. The ends were cut back, 2 bases at V and 4 bases at J, with 21 bases in the middle. DNA for the CDR3: TGTGCCTGGAGTCGGAATCTTGAGCGGGTCGGTAATCAGCCCCAGCATTTT. Its translation is CAWSRNLERVGNQPQHF. The full variable domain, in which reference TRBV30 and TRBJ1-5 provide the parts outside the CDR3, is SQTIHQWPATLVQPVGSPLSLECTVEGTSNPNLYWYRQAAGRGLQLLFYSVGIGQISSEVPQNLSASRPQDRQFILSSKKLLLSDSGFYLCAWSRNLERVGNQPQHFGDGTRLSIL.

The chain uses TRBV2 and TRBJ1-1; D unclear. CDR1 is SNHLY, CDR2 FYNNEI, per germline. Between the trimmed V and J ends, which lost 6 bases and 3 bases, there was a span of 5 bases. The CDR3 runs to 11 residues. CDR3 region: CASRFDTEAFF. CDR3 bases: TGTGCCAGCAGATTTGACACTGAAGCTTTCTTT.

V usage is TRBV30 and J usage is TRBJ2-1; 7 bases map to TRBD1. V lost 3 bases and J lost 9; bases outside the gene matches: 5. Germline CDR1 GTSNPN, CDR2 SVGIG (reference sequence). The CDR3 loop spans 12 amino acids. CDR3 loop: CAWRKQGSEQFF. As DNA, the CDR3 is TGTGCCTGGAGGAAACAGGGGAGTGAGCAGTTCTTC.

The V call is TRBV10-3, the J call TRBJ1-2, with no clear D. V was cut by 6 bases and J by 8 bases, with 10 bases left in between. This CDR3 region has 11 residues. Germline loops: CDR1 ENHRY, CDR2 SYGVKD. This CDR3 reads CAISESRGYTF. The CDR3 nucleotides are TGTGCCATCAGCGAGAGCCGGGGCTACACCTTC.

The rearrangement links TRBV5-4 to TRBJ1-4; D is perhaps TRBD1 (6 bases). Per germline, CDR1 SGHNT and CDR2 YYREEE (reference sequence). Trimming stripped 4 bases from V and 8 bases from J, with 12 bases between. CDR3 length: 13 amino acids. CDR3 in amino acids: CASSPGVQEKLFF. The CDR3, as DNA: TGTGCCAGCAGCCCAGGGGTACAAGAAAAACTGTTTTTT.

The V call is TRBV5-5, the J call TRBJ2-4; D is possibly TRBD2 (5 bases). V was pared by 2 bases and J by 6 bases, with 15 bases between. Germline loops: CDR1 SGHKS, CDR2 YYEKEE (reference sequence). The CDR3 is made up of 15 amino acids. The CDR3 here is CASSFFSGGPNIQYF. In DNA, the CDR3 is TGTGCCAGCAGCTTCTTTTCGGGCGGGCCAAACATTCAGTACTTC.

DNA of the CDR3: TGTGCCAGCAGCTCCCTAGCGACGGAGACCCAGTACTTC. Protein: CASSSLATETQYF. This sequence joins TRBV12-3 or TRBV12-4 and TRBJ2-5, with D possibly TRBD2 on 6 matching bases. The length of the CDR3 is 13 residues. V shed 6 bases and J shed 5 bases, with 13 bases lying between them.

The V call is TRBV6-2 or TRBV6-3, the J call TRBJ1-2; TRBD1 matches at 10 bases. The CDR3 length is 14 residues. Germline CDR1 and CDR2: MNHEY and SVGEGT. Trimming cost V 4 bases and J 8 bases; bases outside gene matches: 7. CDR3: CASSWDRGVGGYTF. CDR3 coding DNA: TGTGCCAGCAGTTGGGACAGGGGAGTGGGCGGCTACACCTTC.

This clone was seen a handful of times. J is TRBJ1-2 and V is TRBV6-5, with 11 bases that match TRBD1. CDR3 size: 15 residues. The germline CDR1 and CDR2 sequences are MNHEY and SVGAGI. V trimming: 10 bases; J trimming: 3 bases; junction bases outside the gene matches: 10. The CDR3 loop reads CATEGGQGVYYGYTF. CDR3 in DNA: TGTGCCACCGAAGGGGGACAGGGGGTCTACTATGGCTACACCTTC.

V and J are TRBV5-1 and TRBJ1-1; TRBD1 might be the D (5 bases). V lost 4 bases and J 0 bases, leaving 22 bases between the germline ends. The CDR3 consists of 18 residues. Germline V gene sequence: CDR1 SGHRS, CDR2 YFSETQ. The CDR3 here is CASSRPKKGADLNTEAFF. The CDR3 bases are TGCGCCAGCAGCCGCCCTAAAAAAGGGGCCGACCTGAACACTGAAGCTTTCTTT.

The chain links TRBV9 to TRBJ2-3; 11 nucleotides align to TRBD2. Trimming took 3 bases from V and 0 from J; bases not matched to a gene: 18. This CDR3 spans 21 amino acids. The V gene's germline CDR1 is SGDLS and CDR2 YYNGEE. CDR3 DNA sequence: TGTGCCAGCAGCGCCGGATTTTCTTTAGCGGGGGGGCCTCCTAGCACAGATACGCAGTATTTT. Protein product: CASSAGFSLAGGPPSTDTQYF.